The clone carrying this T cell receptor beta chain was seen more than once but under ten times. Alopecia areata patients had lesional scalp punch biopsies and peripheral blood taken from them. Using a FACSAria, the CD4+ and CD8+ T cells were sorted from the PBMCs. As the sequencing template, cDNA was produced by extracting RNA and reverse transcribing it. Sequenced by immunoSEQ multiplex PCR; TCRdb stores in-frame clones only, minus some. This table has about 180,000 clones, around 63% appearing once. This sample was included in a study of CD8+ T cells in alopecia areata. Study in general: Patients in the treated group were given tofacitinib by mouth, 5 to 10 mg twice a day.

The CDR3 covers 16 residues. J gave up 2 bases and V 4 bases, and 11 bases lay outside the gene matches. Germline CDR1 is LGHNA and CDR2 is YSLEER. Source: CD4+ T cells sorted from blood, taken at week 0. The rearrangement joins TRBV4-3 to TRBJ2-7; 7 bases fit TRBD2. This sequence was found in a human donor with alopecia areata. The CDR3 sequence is CASSRSVQRGTYEQYF. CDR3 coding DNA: TGCGCCAGCAGCCGCTCCGTCCAGCGGGGAACCTACGAGCAGTACTTC.